This T cell receptor (beta chain) emerged from a study of lymphopenia after photon versus proton radiotherapy. This CDR3 region has 15 residues. The V and J ends lost 1 base and 3 bases, in that order; junction bases with no gene match: 6. CDR1 is LNHDA, CDR2 SQIVND, per germline (reference sequence). Clones were read by immunoSEQ multiplex PCR, and TCRdb kept only the in-frame ones, dropping some. The sample records tens of thousands of clones, around 82% being singletons. Study findings and constraints: Survival link was tested only in deceased patients; proton benefit remains a possibility.

Details on this clone: Antigen: not known.

The clonotype was recovered from a man aged 50 to 59 with gastric cancer. The V call is TRBV19, the J call TRBJ2-7, with 7 nucleotides matching TRBD2. The sample here was peripheral blood, taken from a patient treated with photon-based radiotherapy. The CDR3 nucleotides are TGTGCCAGTAGTATAGGACTAGCAGTACTCTACGAGCAGTACTTC. Translating gives CASSIGLAVLYEQYF.